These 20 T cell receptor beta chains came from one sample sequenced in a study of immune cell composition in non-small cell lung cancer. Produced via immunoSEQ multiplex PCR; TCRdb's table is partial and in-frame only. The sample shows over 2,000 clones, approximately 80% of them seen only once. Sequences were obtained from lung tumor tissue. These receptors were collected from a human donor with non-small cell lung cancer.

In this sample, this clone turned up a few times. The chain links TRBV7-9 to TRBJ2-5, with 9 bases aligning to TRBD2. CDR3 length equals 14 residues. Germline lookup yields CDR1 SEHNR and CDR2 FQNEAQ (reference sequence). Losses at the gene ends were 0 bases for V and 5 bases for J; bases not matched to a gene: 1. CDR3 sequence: CASSLALAGETQYF. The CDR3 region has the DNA TGTGCCAGCAGCTTAGCGCTAGCGGGGGAGACCCAGTACTTC. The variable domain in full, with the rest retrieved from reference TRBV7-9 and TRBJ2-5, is DTGVSQNPRHKITKRGQNVTFRCDPISEHNRLYWYRQTLGQGPEFLTYFQNEAQLEKSRLLSDRFSAERPKGSFSTLEIQRTEQGDSAMYLCASSLALAGETQYFGPGTRLLVL.

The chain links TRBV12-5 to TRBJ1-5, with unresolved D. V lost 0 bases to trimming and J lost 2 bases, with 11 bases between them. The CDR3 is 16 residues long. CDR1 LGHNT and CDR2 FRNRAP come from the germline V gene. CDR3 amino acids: CASGLVPPPGNQPQHF. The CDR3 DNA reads TGTGCTAGTGGTTTGGTCCCCCCTCCAGGCAATCAGCCCCAGCATTTT.

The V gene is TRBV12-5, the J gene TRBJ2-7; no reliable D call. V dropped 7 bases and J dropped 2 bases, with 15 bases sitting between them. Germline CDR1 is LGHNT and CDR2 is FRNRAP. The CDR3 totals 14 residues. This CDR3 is CASALPPNAYEQYF. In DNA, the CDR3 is TGTGCTAGTGCCCTACCCCCCAATGCCTACGAGCAGTACTTC.

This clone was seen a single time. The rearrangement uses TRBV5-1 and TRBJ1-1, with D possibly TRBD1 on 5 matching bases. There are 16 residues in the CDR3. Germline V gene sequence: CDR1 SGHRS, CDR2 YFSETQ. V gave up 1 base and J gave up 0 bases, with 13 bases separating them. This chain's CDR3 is CASSLSGSGVNTEAFF. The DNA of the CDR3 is TGCGCCAGCAGCTTGTCTGGGTCGGGGGTGAACACTGAAGCTTTCTTT.

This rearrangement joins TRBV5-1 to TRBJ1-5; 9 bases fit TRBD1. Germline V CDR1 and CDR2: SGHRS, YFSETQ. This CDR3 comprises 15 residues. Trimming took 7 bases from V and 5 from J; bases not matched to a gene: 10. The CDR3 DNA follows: TGCGCCAGCGGCCCGGGACAGGGAACGGATCAGCCCCAGCATTTT. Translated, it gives CASGPGQGTDQPQHF.

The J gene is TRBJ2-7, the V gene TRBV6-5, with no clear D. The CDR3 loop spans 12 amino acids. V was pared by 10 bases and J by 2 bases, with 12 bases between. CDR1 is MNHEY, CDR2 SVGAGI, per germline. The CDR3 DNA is TGTGCCACCCGCGACTTCACCTACGAGCAGTACTTC. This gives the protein CATRDFTYEQYF.

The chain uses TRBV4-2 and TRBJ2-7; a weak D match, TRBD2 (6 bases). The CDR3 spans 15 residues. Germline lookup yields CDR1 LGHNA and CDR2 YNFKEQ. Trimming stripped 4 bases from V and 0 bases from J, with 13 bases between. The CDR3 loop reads CASSRTGLHSYEQYF. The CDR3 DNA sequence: TGTGCCAGCAGCCGTACGGGACTCCACTCCTACGAGCAGTACTTC.

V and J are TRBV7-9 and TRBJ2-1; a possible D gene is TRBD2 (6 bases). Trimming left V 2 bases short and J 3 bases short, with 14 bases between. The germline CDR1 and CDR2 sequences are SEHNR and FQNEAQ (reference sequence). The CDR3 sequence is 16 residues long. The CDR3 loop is CASSLITGELYNEQFF. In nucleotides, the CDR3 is TGTGCCAGCAGCTTAATAACGGGAGAGCTCTACAATGAGCAGTTCTTC.

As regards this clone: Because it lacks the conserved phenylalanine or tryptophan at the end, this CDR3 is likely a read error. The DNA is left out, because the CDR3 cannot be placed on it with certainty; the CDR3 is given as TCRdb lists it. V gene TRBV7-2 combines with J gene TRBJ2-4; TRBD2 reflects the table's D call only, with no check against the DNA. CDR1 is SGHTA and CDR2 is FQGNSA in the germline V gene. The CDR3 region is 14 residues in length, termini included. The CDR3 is CASSPVAGGGEIDI.

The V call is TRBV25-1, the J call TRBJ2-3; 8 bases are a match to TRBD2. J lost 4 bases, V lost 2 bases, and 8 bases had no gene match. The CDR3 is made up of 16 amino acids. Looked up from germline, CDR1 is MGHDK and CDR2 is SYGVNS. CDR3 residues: CASSEGGRRRADTQYF. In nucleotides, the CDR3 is TGTGCCAGCAGTGAAGGCGGGAGGAGAAGAGCAGATACGCAGTATTTT.

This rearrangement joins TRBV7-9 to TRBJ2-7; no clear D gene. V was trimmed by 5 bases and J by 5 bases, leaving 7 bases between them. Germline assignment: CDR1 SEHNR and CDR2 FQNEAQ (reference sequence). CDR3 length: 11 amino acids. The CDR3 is CASSPQNEQYF. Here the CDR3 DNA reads TGTGCCAGCAGCCCCCAAAACGAGCAGTACTTC.

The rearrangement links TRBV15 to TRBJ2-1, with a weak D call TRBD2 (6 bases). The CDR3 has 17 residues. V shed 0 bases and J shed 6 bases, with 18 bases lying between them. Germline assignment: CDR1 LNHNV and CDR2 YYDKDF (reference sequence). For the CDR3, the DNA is TGTGCCACCAGCAGAGATTGGGACGGGAGTACGGGCAATGAGCAGTTCTTC. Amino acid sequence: CATSRDWDGSTGNEQFF. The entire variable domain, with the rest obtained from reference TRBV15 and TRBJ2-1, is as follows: DAMVIQNPRYQVTQFGKPVTLSCSQTLNHNVMYWYQQKSSQAPKLLFHYYDKDFNNEADTPDNFQSRRPNTSFCFLDIRSPGLGDTAMYLCATSRDWDGSTGNEQFFGPGTRLTVL.

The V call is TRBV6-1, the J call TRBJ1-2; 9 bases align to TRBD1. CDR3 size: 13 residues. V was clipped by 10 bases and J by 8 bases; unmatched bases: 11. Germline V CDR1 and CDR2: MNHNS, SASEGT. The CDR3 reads CATSRDRAGGYTF. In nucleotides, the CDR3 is TGTGCCACGTCCCGGGACAGGGCTGGAGGCTACACCTTC.

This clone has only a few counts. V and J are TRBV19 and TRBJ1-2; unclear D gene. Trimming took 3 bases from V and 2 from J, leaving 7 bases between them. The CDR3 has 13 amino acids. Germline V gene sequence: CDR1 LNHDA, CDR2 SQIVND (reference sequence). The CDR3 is CASSMRANYGYTF. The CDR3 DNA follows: TGTGCCAGTAGTATGAGGGCGAACTATGGCTACACCTTC.

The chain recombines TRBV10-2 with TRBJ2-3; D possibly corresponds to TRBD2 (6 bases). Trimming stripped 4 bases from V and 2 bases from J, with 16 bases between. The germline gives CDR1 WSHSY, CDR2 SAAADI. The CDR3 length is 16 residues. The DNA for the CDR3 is TGCGCCAGCAGTGGGGCCGCTAGCGCCTTCACAGATACGCAGTATTTT. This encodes CASSGAASAFTDTQYF.

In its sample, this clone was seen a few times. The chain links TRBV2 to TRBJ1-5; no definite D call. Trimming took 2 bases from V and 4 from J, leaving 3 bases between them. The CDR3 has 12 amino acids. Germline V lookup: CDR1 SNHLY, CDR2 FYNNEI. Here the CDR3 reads CASSEPNQPQHF. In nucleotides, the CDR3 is TGTGCCAGCAGTGAACCGAATCAGCCCCAGCATTTT.

The chain's CDR3 is CASSPSGRGFETQYF. The CDR3 DNA reads TGTGCCAGCAGCCCTAGCGGGAGGGGATTCGAGACCCAGTACTTC. The rearrangement links TRBV7-2 to TRBJ2-5, with 12 bases matching TRBD2. Trimming cost V 5 bases and J 5 bases; bases outside gene matches: 6. The CDR3 totals 15 residues. Germline CDR1 is SGHTA and CDR2 is FQGNSA.

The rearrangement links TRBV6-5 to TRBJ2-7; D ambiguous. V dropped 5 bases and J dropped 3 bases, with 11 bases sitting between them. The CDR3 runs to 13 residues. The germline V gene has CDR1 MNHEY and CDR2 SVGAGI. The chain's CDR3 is CASSPASGYEQYF. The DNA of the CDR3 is TGTGCCAGCAGTCCAGCTTCGGGCTACGAGCAGTACTTC.

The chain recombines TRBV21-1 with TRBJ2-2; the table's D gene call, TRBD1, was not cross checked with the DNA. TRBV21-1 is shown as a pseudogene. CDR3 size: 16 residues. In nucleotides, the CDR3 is TGTGCCAGCAGCAAAGCGCAACAGGGGCGTCCCGGGGAGCTGTTTTTT. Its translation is CASSKAQQGRPGELFF.

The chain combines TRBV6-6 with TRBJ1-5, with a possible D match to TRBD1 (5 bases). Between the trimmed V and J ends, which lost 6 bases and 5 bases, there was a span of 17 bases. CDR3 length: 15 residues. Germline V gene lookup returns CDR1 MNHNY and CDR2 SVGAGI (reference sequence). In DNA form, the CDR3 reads TGTGCCAGCAGCCCCTGGACACCCCGGGATCAGCCCCAGCATTTT. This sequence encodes CASSPWTPRDQPQHF.